The sequence of this T cell receptor beta chain was determined in a study of T-cell memory formation after mild COVID-19. Trimming cost V 8 bases and J 4 bases, with 13 bases left between them. There are 13 residues in the CDR3. The V gene's germline CDR1 is MDHEN and CDR2 SYDVKM. Study-wide points: Memory from before infection featured some responding clones, which suggests cross-reactive memory joined. Confirmation of SARS-CoV-2 specificity was lacking for second-wave clones peaking day 37. Among CD4+ contracting clones, most were CM and EM, and CD8+ ones EMRA.

Concerning this clonotype: Antigen specificity is unknown.

MiXCR, run by TCRdb on the 5' RACE reads, gives a single entry per CDR3 protein. The repertoire holds hundreds of thousands of distinct CDR3 sequences, with less than 20% as singletons. The source of this sequence is a man aged 18-30 years who had mild COVID-19 (a few samples of this study predate the infection). Cell type and time point are not known. The sample consisted of PBMCs or a T cell subset sorted from them (not recorded which). The chain recombines TRBV28 with TRBJ2-3, with D perhaps assigned TRBD1 or TRBD2 (6 bases each). The CDR3 here is CASRRRGADTQYF. The CDR3 DNA is TGTGCCAGCCGCCGTAGGGGGGCAGATACGCAGTATTTT. The complete variable domain, with remaining parts taken from reference TRBV28 and TRBJ2-3, reads DVKVTQSSRYLVKRTGEKVFLECVQDMDHENMFWYRQDPGLGLRLIYFSYDVKMKEKGDIPEGYSVSREKKERFSLILESASTNQTSMYLCASRRRGADTQYFGPGTRLTVL.